The present T cell receptor (beta chain) was sequenced within a study of T cell responses to AZD1222 COVID-19 vaccine. Whole-study findings and limits: Donors in the cohort were predominantly white British and more often female, and clonal diversity was possibly underestimated. Repertoire sampling happened only post peak T cell response.

CDR3 length equals 14 residues. V was clipped by 4 bases and J by 0 bases, with 7 bases between them. Looked up from germline, CDR1 is SGHAT and CDR2 is FQNNGV. TCRdb keeps only in-frame clones here, not all; method: immunoSEQ multiplex PCR. Of about 140,000 clones listed, more than 90% were seen once; the top ten hold around 5.1%. With regard to this clone: What it recognizes is unknown.

Sequencing used peripheral blood, obtained on day 0 of AZD1222 vaccination. This TCR was recovered from an adult in good health. The V and J genes are TRBV11-2 and TRBJ2-1; D call uncertain. The CDR3 sequence: CASSSARSYNEQFF. The CDR3 coding sequence is TGTGCCAGCAGCTCGGCTCGCTCCTACAATGAGCAGTTCTTC. The full variable domain, completed using reference TRBV11-2 and TRBJ2-1, is EAGVAQSPRYKIIEKRQSVAFWCNPISGHATLYWYQQILGQGPKLLIQFQNNGVVDDSQLPKDRFSAERLKGVDSTLKIQPAKLEDSAVYLCASSSARSYNEQFFGPGTRLTVL.